A selection of T cell receptor beta chains follows, all from one sample in a study of CD8+CD57+ T cells in acquired aplastic anemia. Each CDR3 protein is one row after TCRdb ran MiXCR on the reads. Altogether around 180,000 distinct CDR3 sequences are present, 55% to 80% being singletons, with the ten largest covering 35% to 50%. Sequencing input: sorted CD4+, CD8+, or CD8+CD57+ T cells (not recorded which) from PBMCs. Receptor source: a human donor in good health. The CDR3 runs from the conserved cysteine through the conserved F or W. D genes are given only for firm matches. Size values are once, few and many counts, or a class for expanded clones, and some rows have none.

J gene,clone size,V gene,CDR3 length,D gene,CDR3 DNA,CDR3 protein
TRBJ2-1,many,TRBV20-1,14,TRBD1,TGCAGTGTTACTCAGGGGGTGGCCTACAATGAGCAGTTCTTC,CSVTQGVAYNEQFF
TRBJ2-7,NA,TRBV29-1,13,NA,TGCAGCGTGGAGGTTGACAGAGCCTACGAGCAGTACTTC,CSVEVDRAYEQYF
TRBJ2-3,few,TRBV30,13,TRBD2,TGTGCCTGGACTAGCGGGAGCACAGATACGCAGTATTTT,CAWTSGSTDTQYF
TRBJ1-1,NA,TRBV20-1,14,NA,TGCAGTGCTAGACCGGATACAGTGAACACTGAAGCTTTCTTT,CSARPDTVNTEAFF
TRBJ2-7,few,TRBV7-2,15,TRBD2,TGTGCCAGCAGCCGCGCTAGCGGGGGAGCCTACGAGCAGTACTTC,CASSRASGGAYEQYF
TRBJ2-3,NA,TRBV20-1,14,TRBD2,TGCAGTGCTTCGTTCACGGGAGGCTACAATGAGCAGTATTTT,CSASFTGGYNEQYF
TRBJ2-7,few,TRBV7-8,15,TRBD2,TGTGCCAGCAGAGGGACTAGCGCGGGCTCCTGCGAGCAGTACTTC,CASRGTSAGSCEQYF
TRBJ2-1,NA,TRBV20-1,13,NA,TGCAGTGTACACCGACAAGGGTACGCTGAGCAGTTCTTC,CSVHRQGYAEQFF
TRBJ2-7,NA,TRBV5-4,12,TRBD1,TGTGCCAGCAGTTTTCCGGGACAGGGGAAATACTTC,CASSFPGQGKYF
TRBJ2-5,NA,TRBV7-2,16,TRBD2,TGTGCCAGCAGCATCACTAGCGGGGTAAACCAAGAGACCCAGTACTTC,CASSITSGVNQETQYF
TRBJ1-3,many,TRBV4-3,16,NA,TGCGCCAGCAGCCAAGAGTCCGCGGGGACTGGAAACACCATATATTTT,CASSQESAGTGNTIYF
TRBJ1-2,once,TRBV10-3,16,NA,TGTGCCATCAGTGAGTCTATCAGGGCACCTAACTATGGCTACACCTTC,CAISESIRAPNYGYTF
TRBJ2-3,NA,TRBV5-1,18,TRBD2,TGCGCCAGCAGCTTGTTGTACGGAGCGGGGGGGGACACAGATACGCAGTATTTT,CASSLLYGAGGDTDTQYF
TRBJ2-1,NA,TRBV5-1,15,TRBD1,TGCGCCAGCAGCTTGAGACAGGGGTCCAGCAATGAGCAGTTCTTC,CASSLRQGSSNEQFF
TRBJ2-5,many,TRBV7-9,17,TRBD2,TGTGCCAGCAGCCAAGGGACTAGCGGGAGTCAGCAAGAGACCCAGTACTTC,CASSQGTSGSQQETQYF
TRBJ1-1,NA,TRBV6-6,13,NA,TGTGCCAGCAGTTACGCCCTGCGGACTGAAGCTTTCTTT,CASSYALRTEAFF
TRBJ1-2,NA,TRBV2,14,NA,TGTGCCAGCAGCGTATTGGTGAGAAACTATGGCTACACCTTC,CASSVLVRNYGYTF
TRBJ1-1,NA,TRBV5-1,14,NA,TGCGCCAGCAGCCCGCGGGGGGCGAACACTGAAGCTTTCTTT,CASSPRGANTEAFF
TRBJ2-7,NA,TRBV7-3,15,TRBD2,TGTGCCAGCGGCTTACTAGCGGAGGAAAACTACGAGCAGTACTTC,CASGLLAEENYEQYF
TRBJ2-7,many,TRBV29-1,13,NA,TGCAGCGTTGTAAGTAATGGGGCCCACGAGCAGTACTTC,CSVVSNGAHEQYF
TRBJ1-6,NA,TRBV10-3,15,NA,TGTGCCAGCAGTGGGCTGAGCTCCTATAATTCACCCCTCCACTTT,CASSGLSSYNSPLHF
TRBJ1-2,NA,TRBV19,15,NA,TGTGCCAGTAGTATAGACGCAGGGACTGATTATGGCTACACCTTC,CASSIDAGTDYGYTF
TRBJ2-7,many,TRBV7-9,16,TRBD2,TGTGCCAGCAGCTTAGCGGTTGGTCTAGCGGGAGGCGAGCAGTACTTC,CASSLAVGLAGGEQYF
TRBJ1-6,NA,TRBV20-1,12,NA,TGCAGTGCTAGCCGTCGGGGTTCACCCCTCCACTTT,CSASRRGSPLHF
TRBJ2-7,NA,TRBV7-4,15,TRBD2,TGTGCCAGCAGCTGGGGACTAGCGATAGGCTACGAGCAGTACTTC,CASSWGLAIGYEQYF
TRBJ2-1,NA,TRBV11-2,15,NA,TGTGCCAACAGCTGGGGCAGGGGCACCTACAATGAGCAGTTCTTC,CANSWGRGTYNEQFF
TRBJ2-3,NA,TRBV2,14,TRBD2,TGTGCCAGCAGTGCCAGCGGGACCTGGGATACGCAGTATTTT,CASSASGTWDTQYF
TRBJ2-7,NA,TRBV24-1,12,NA,TGTGCCACCAGTGATTTGGATTTCAGGCAGTACTTC,CATSDLDFRQYF
TRBJ1-4,many,TRBV2,15,NA,TGTGCCAGCACCCCAAGCCTTATCTACAATGAAAAACTGTTTTTT,CASTPSLIYNEKLFF
TRBJ1-6,NA,TRBV12-3/TRBV12-4,16,NA,TGTGCCAGCAGTCCTGACAGGTTCTCCTATAATTCACCCCTCCACTTT,CASSPDRFSYNSPLHF
TRBJ2-6,NA,TRBV24-1,13,NA,TGTGCCACCAGCGAGGATGGGGCCAACGTCCTGACTTTC,CATSEDGANVLTF
TRBJ1-1,NA,TRBV29-1,12,NA,TGCAGCGTAAACAGGGCGAACACTGAAGCTTTCTTT,CSVNRANTEAFF
TRBJ2-7,NA,TRBV12-3/TRBV12-4,13,NA,TGTGCCAGCAGTTTGGCTACATCCTACGAGCAGTACTTC,CASSLATSYEQYF
TRBJ1-1,NA,TRBV19,16,TRBD1,TGTGCCAGTAGTATCGGTGGGACACAGGGGTACACTGAAGCTTTCTTT,CASSIGGTQGYTEAFF
TRBJ2-1,many,TRBV4-1,16,TRBD2,TGCGCCAGCAGCCCAATAAGGACTAGCGGGAGTTATGAGCAGTTCTTC,CASSPIRTSGSYEQFF
TRBJ2-1,NA,TRBV10-1,10,NA,TGCGCCAGCAGTGATTGTGAGCAGTTCTTC,CASSDCEQFF
TRBJ1-2,NA,TRBV9,12,NA,TGTGCCAGCAGCGGCCGAGAGGATGGCTACACCTTC,CASSGREDGYTF
TRBJ2-1,many,TRBV19,15,NA,TGTGCCAGTAGTGGAGGGGGGAGTGATCCCAATGAGCAGTTCTTC,CASSGGGSDPNEQFF
TRBJ1-1,NA,TRBV13,14,NA,TGTGCCAGCAGCCCTTTTGGCAGTCCCCCTGAAGCTTTCTTT,CASSPFGSPPEAFF
TRBJ1-4,NA,TRBV25-1,17,NA,TGTGCCAGCACCGAGGGAGGGTCAGGCGCAACTAATGAAAAACTGTTTTTT,CASTEGGSGATNEKLFF
TRBJ1-1,NA,TRBV2,13,TRBD1,TGTGCCAGCAGTGACGGGACAGAAGTTGAAGCTTTCTTT,CASSDGTEVEAFF
TRBJ1-5,NA,TRBV24-1,14,TRBD1,TGTGCCACCCAGGGACAGGGAAGCAATCAGCCCCAGCATTTT,CATQGQGSNQPQHF
TRBJ1-1,once,TRBV20-1,15,NA,TGCAGTGCTAGAACTGGGGAAGGGGGGGACACTGAAGCTTTCTTT,CSARTGEGGDTEAFF
TRBJ1-1,NA,TRBV20-1,12,NA,TGCAGTGCCAAACAGGGGAACACTGAAGCTTTCTTT,CSAKQGNTEAFF
TRBJ2-3,NA,TRBV7-3,14,TRBD2,TGTGCCAGCAGGCTAGCGGGGAGCACAGATACGCAGTATTTT,CASRLAGSTDTQYF
TRBJ2-3,NA,TRBV2,12,NA,TGTGCCTCCTCGGGCAGGGCAGATACGCAGTATTTT,CASSGRADTQYF
TRBJ2-5,few,TRBV7-2,15,TRBD2,TGTGCCAGCAGCCCGGTAGCGGGAGGCCGAGAGACCCAGTACTTC,CASSPVAGGRETQYF
TRBJ1-5,NA,TRBV7-9,13,NA,TGTGCCAGCAGCTTAGAAGGATCTCAGCCCCAGCATTTT,CASSLEGSQPQHF
TRBJ1-6,few,TRBV25-1,14,NA,TGTGCCAGCAGTGAATTAGGGATCAATTCACCCCTCCACTTT,CASSELGINSPLHF
TRBJ2-3,NA,TRBV5-4,15,TRBD2,TGTGCCAACAGCTTGACTAGCGGGAGTGGGTACGAGCAGTATTTT,CANSLTSGSGYEQYF
TRBJ1-4,many,TRBV4-2,15,NA,TGTGCCAGCAGCCAAGGCAGGGGCATTGGAGAAAAACTGTTTTTT,CASSQGRGIGEKLFF